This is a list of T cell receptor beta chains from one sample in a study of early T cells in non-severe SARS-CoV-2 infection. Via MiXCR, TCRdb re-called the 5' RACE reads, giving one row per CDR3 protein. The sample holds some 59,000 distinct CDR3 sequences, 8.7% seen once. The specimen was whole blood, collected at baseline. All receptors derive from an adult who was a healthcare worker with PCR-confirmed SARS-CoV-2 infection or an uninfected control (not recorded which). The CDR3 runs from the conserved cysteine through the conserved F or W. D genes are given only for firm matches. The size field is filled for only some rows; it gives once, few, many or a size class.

CDR3nt: TGCGCCAGCGCTAGCCCCTTAGCGGGAGACGGAGATACGCAGTATTTT
CDR3aa: CASASPLAGDGDTQYF
abundance: -
j_gene: TRBJ2-3
v_gene: TRBV10-2
d_gene: TRBD2

CDR3nt: TGTGCCAGCAGCCCCCGCAGACAGGACAGTCCTCTAGCCAAAAACATTCAGTACTTC
CDR3aa: CASSPRRQDSPLAKNIQYF
abundance: few
j_gene: TRBJ2-4
v_gene: TRBV3-1
d_gene: -

CDR3nt: TGTGCCAGCAGCTTTATGGGGGGCATGAACACTGAAGCTTTCTTT
CDR3aa: CASSFMGGMNTEAFF
abundance: -
j_gene: TRBJ1-1
v_gene: TRBV7-9
d_gene: -

CDR3nt: TGTGCCAGCAGCCTCGCAACCGGGACAGTTACCTACAATGAGCAGTTCTTC
CDR3aa: CASSLATGTVTYNEQFF
abundance: many
j_gene: TRBJ2-1
v_gene: TRBV7-6
d_gene: TRBD1

CDR3nt: TGTGCCAGCAGCTTAGCCGATCTAGCCAAAAACATTCAGTACTTC
CDR3aa: CASSLADLAKNIQYF
abundance: many
j_gene: TRBJ2-4
v_gene: TRBV7-9
d_gene: -

CDR3nt: TGTGCCAGCAGCTGGGACAGGGACACTGAAGCTTTCTTT
CDR3aa: CASSWDRDTEAFF
abundance: few
j_gene: TRBJ1-1
v_gene: TRBV11-2
d_gene: TRBD1

CDR3nt: TGTGCCTGGAGTAGGGCGGGAGGGGTAGGCACAGATACGCAGTATTTT
CDR3aa: CAWSRAGGVGTDTQYF
abundance: few
j_gene: TRBJ2-3
v_gene: TRBV30
d_gene: TRBD2

CDR3nt: TGTGCCAGCAGCCCCAGAGAAGGCTGGCCCCACGAGCAGTACTTC
CDR3aa: CASSPREGWPHEQYF
abundance: -
j_gene: TRBJ2-7
v_gene: TRBV7-9
d_gene: -

CDR3nt: TGTGCCTGGGACGTAGCTTCGTCCTACAATGAGCAGTTCTTC
CDR3aa: CAWDVASSYNEQFF
abundance: few
j_gene: TRBJ2-1
v_gene: TRBV30
d_gene: -

CDR3nt: TGTGCCAGCAGTCCCCCTGCCGGTACTGAAGCTTTCTTT
CDR3aa: CASSPPAGTEAFF
abundance: few
j_gene: TRBJ1-1
v_gene: TRBV7-9
d_gene: -

CDR3nt: TGCAGTGCTATTAACCTGATCGCGGAGACCCATTACTTC
CDR3aa: CSAINLIAETHYF
abundance: -
j_gene: TRBJ2-5
v_gene: TRBV20-1
d_gene: -

CDR3nt: TGTGCCAGCACGTCGGACAGGGTTAATTCACCCCTCCACTTT
CDR3aa: CASTSDRVNSPLHF
abundance: few
j_gene: TRBJ1-6
v_gene: TRBV2
d_gene: TRBD1

CDR3nt: TGCGCCAGCAGTGAGAGACTAGCGCAAGAGACCCAGTACTTC
CDR3aa: CASSERLAQETQYF
abundance: -
j_gene: TRBJ2-5
v_gene: TRBV5-1
d_gene: TRBD2

CDR3nt: TGTGCCACCAAACCCACAGGGACCTACGAGCAGTACTTC
CDR3aa: CATKPTGTYEQYF
abundance: -
j_gene: TRBJ2-7
v_gene: TRBV12-3/TRBV12-4
d_gene: -

CDR3nt: TGTGCCAGCAGGGTACCCGGCTATGGCTACACCTTC
CDR3aa: CASRVPGYGYTF
abundance: few
j_gene: TRBJ1-2
v_gene: TRBV6-1
d_gene: -

CDR3nt: TGTGCCTGGGGGGTTCGGGCTAGCGGAGAGACCCAGTACTTC
CDR3aa: CAWGVRASGETQYF
abundance: few
j_gene: TRBJ2-5
v_gene: TRBV30
d_gene: TRBD2

CDR3nt: TGTGCCAGCCTTCGGGGCCGCAGCGCCCCAGAAGCTTTCTTT
CDR3aa: CASLRGRSAPEAFF
abundance: many
j_gene: TRBJ1-1
v_gene: TRBV18
d_gene: -

CDR3nt: TGTGCCAGTAAGGGTCCAGGGACCTTCTCGAACACCGGGGAGCTGTTTTTT
CDR3aa: CASKGPGTFSNTGELFF
abundance: -
j_gene: TRBJ2-2
v_gene: TRBV27
d_gene: -

CDR3nt: TGTGCCAGCAGTGAAGCCGGGAGGACTGAAGCTTTCTTT
CDR3aa: CASSEAGRTEAFF
abundance: few
j_gene: TRBJ1-1
v_gene: TRBV25-1
d_gene: -

CDR3nt: TGCAGTGCTAGAGATAGGGCGGGGAGCGGCTACGAGCAGTACTTC
CDR3aa: CSARDRAGSGYEQYF
abundance: few
j_gene: TRBJ2-7
v_gene: TRBV20-1
d_gene: -

CDR3nt: TGCAGTGCTAGAGCGGGGGGGCCTGGTGAGCAGTTCTTC
CDR3aa: CSARAGGPGEQFF
abundance: -
j_gene: TRBJ2-1
v_gene: TRBV20-1
d_gene: TRBD2

CDR3nt: TGTGCCAGCAGCTTGGGAGAGCCGTCCACAGATACGCAGTATTTT
CDR3aa: CASSLGEPSTDTQYF
abundance: few
j_gene: TRBJ2-3
v_gene: TRBV11-2
d_gene: -

CDR3nt: TGCAGCGCCCCAAGGGCAGGGGAACAGGATGGCTACACCTTC
CDR3aa: CSAPRAGEQDGYTF
abundance: medium-sized
j_gene: TRBJ1-2
v_gene: TRBV29-1
d_gene: -

CDR3nt: TGCAGTGCTAGAGACAGGGCAGGACTAGCCACGAATGAGCAGTTCTTC
CDR3aa: CSARDRAGLATNEQFF
abundance: -
j_gene: TRBJ2-1
v_gene: TRBV20-1
d_gene: TRBD2

CDR3nt: TGCAGTGCTAGAGATCCGGGACTAGCGGGGGGGCCGAGAGAGACCCAGTACTTC
CDR3aa: CSARDPGLAGGPRETQYF
abundance: -
j_gene: TRBJ2-5
v_gene: TRBV20-1
d_gene: TRBD2

CDR3nt: TGTGCCAGCAGCTCCCAAGCGGGGAGTTACGAGCAGTACTTC
CDR3aa: CASSSQAGSYEQYF
abundance: -
j_gene: TRBJ2-7
v_gene: TRBV7-3
d_gene: TRBD2

CDR3nt: TGTGCCAGCAGTTTGGGGAGAGGAAGCAACGAGCAGTACTTC
CDR3aa: CASSLGRGSNEQYF
abundance: few
j_gene: TRBJ2-7
v_gene: TRBV27
d_gene: -

CDR3nt: TGTGCCATCAGTGCGACAGGGAAAGACACTGAAGCTTTCTTT
CDR3aa: CAISATGKDTEAFF
abundance: few
j_gene: TRBJ1-1
v_gene: TRBV10-3
d_gene: TRBD1

CDR3nt: TGTGCCAGCAGCTTAACGGGACGTTCCTATAATTCACCCCTCCACTTT
CDR3aa: CASSLTGRSYNSPLHF
abundance: -
j_gene: TRBJ1-6
v_gene: TRBV7-3
d_gene: -

CDR3nt: TGTGCCAGCCGAATGAGTGGGTTCGGTGAGCAGTTCTTC
CDR3aa: CASRMSGFGEQFF
abundance: -
j_gene: TRBJ2-1
v_gene: TRBV12-3/TRBV12-4
d_gene: -

CDR3nt: TGTGCCAGCAGCCCGCTGAGGGGGTCCATCAGCTCTGGAAACACCATATATTTT
CDR3aa: CASSPLRGSISSGNTIYF
abundance: many
j_gene: TRBJ1-3
v_gene: TRBV7-9
d_gene: -

CDR3nt: TGTGCCAGCAGTTTACGAGGGGGAACCTATGGCTACACCTTC
CDR3aa: CASSLRGGTYGYTF
abundance: -
j_gene: TRBJ1-2
v_gene: TRBV28
d_gene: -